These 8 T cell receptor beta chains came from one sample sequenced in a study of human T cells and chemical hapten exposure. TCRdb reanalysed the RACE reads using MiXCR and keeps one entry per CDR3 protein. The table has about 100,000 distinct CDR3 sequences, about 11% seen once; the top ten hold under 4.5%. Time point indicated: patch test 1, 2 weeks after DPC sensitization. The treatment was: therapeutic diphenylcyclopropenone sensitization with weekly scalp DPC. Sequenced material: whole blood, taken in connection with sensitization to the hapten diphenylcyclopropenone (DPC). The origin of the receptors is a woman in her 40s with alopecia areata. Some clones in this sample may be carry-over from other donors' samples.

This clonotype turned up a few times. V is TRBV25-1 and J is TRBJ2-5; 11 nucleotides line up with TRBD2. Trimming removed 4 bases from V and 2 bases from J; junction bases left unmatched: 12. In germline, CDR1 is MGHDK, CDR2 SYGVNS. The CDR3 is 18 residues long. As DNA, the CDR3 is TGTGCCAGCAGTGTTAGTAGTTCTAGCGGGGGGTTACAAGAGACCCAGTACTTC. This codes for CASSVSSSSGGLQETQYF.

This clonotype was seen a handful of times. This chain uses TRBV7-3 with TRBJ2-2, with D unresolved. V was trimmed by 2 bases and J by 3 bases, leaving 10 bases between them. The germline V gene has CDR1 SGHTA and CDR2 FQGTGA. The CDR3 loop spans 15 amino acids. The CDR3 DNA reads TGTGCCAGCAGCTTATTTCCCTCGGACACCGGGGAGCTGTTTTTT. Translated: CASSLFPSDTGELFF.

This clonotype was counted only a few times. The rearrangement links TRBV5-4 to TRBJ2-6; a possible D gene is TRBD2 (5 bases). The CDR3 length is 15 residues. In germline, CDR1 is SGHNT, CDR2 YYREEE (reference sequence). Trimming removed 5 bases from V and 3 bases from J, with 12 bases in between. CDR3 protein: CASSLYEGGANVLTF. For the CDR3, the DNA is TGTGCCAGCAGTCTCTACGAGGGTGGGGCCAACGTCCTGACTTTC.

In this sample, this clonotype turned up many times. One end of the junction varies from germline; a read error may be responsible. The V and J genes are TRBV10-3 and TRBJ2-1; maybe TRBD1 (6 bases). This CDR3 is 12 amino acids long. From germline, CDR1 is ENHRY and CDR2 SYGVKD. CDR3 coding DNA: TGCGCCTCCGGACAGCTCTACAATGAGCAGTTCTTC. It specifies CASGQLYNEQFF.

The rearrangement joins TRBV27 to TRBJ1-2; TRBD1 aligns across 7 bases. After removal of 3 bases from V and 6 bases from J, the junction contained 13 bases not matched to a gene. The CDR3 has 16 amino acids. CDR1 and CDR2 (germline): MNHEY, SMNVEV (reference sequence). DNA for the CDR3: TGTGCCAGCAGTTTTTCGGGAGGAGGGGGCGCGGATGGCTACACCTTC. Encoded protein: CASSFSGGGGADGYTF.

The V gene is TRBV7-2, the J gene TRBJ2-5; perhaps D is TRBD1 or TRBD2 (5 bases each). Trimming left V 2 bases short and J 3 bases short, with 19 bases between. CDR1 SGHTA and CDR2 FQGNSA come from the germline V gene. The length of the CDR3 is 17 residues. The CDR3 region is CASSLYPSGLGEETQYF. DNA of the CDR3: TGTGCCAGCAGCTTATACCCCTCGGGTTTGGGGGAAGAGACCCAGTACTTC.

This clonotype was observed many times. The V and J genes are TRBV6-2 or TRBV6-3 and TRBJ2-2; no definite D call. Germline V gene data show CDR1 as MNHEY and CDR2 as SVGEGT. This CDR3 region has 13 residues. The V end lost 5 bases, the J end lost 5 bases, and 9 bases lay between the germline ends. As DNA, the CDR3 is TGTGCCAGCAGTCCCAAGAATACCGGGGAGCTGTTTTTT. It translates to CASSPKNTGELFF.

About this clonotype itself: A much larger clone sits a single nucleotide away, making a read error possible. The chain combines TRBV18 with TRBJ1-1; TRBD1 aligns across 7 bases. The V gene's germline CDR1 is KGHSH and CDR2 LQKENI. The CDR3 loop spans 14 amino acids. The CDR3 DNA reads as TGTGCCAGCTCACCACAGGGGGCGGGTACTGAAGCTTTATTT. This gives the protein CASSPQGAGTEALF. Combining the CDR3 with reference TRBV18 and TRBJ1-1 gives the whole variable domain NAGVMQNPRHLVRRRGQEARLRCSPMKGHSHVYWYRQLPEEGLKFMVYLQKENIIDESGMPKERFSAEFPKEGPSILRIQQVVRGDSAAYFCASSPQGAGTEALFGQGTRLTVV.